This T cell receptor beta chain came from a study of blood T cell repertoires in COVID-19. Trimming left V 1 base short and J 5 bases short, with 17 bases between. This CDR3 has 16 residues. From germline, CDR1 is LNHNV and CDR2 YYDKDF (reference sequence). Original data processing: Reference gene primer amplification gave nucleated cell count estimates. The repertoire was sequenced with immunoSEQ multiplex PCR; TCRdb's copy has only in-frame clones and lacks some. That table gives V, J and clone size, and the DNA gave D and trimming. The sample shows approximately 250,000 clones, around four fifths of them seen only once.

The sequencing input was peripheral blood. This chain connects TRBV15 to TRBJ2-5; D gene uncertain. The clonotype was recovered from a man aged 55 to 70 with acute or convalescent COVID-19. As DNA, the CDR3 is TGTGCCACCAGCAGAGTCAATATGGCCCGGGTGGAGACCCAGTACTTC. It translates to CATSRVNMARVETQYF.